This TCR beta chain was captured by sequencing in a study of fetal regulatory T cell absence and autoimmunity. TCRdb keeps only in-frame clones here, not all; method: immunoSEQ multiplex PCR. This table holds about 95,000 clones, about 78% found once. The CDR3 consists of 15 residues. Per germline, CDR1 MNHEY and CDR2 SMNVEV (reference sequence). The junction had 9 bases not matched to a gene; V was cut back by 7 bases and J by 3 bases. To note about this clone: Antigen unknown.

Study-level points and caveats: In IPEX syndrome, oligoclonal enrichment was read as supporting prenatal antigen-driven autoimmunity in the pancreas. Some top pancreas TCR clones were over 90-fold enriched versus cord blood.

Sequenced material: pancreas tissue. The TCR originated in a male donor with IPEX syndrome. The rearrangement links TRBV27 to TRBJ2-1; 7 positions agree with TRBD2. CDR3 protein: CASTPREGRYNEQFF. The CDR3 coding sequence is TGTGCCAGCACCCCGAGGGAGGGCCGCTACAATGAGCAGTTCTTC.